Shown below are 14 T cell receptor beta chains from a single sample sequenced in a study of blood T cell repertoires in COVID-19. Generated by immunoSEQ multiplex PCR, the TCRdb table keeps only in-frame clones and is missing some. This sample yields under 300,000 clones, of which around 84% are seen a single time; over 6% belongs to the top ten. The sequencing input was peripheral blood. These receptor sequences come from a woman between 70 and 85 years old with active or convalescent COVID-19.

This clone was picked up a small number of times. CDR3 amino acids: CASSSSNLGGYTF. The CDR3 DNA reads TGCGCCAGCAGCTCGTCGAACCTAGGTGGCTACACCTTC. The chain links TRBV5-1 to TRBJ1-2; D uncertain. The CDR3 covers 13 residues. From germline, CDR1 is SGHRS and CDR2 YFSETQ. V was trimmed by 3 bases and J by 7 bases, leaving 13 bases between them. The full variable domain, rest sourced from reference TRBV5-1 and TRBJ1-2, is KAGVTQTPRYLIKTRGQQVTLSCSPISGHRSVSWYQQTPGQGLQFLFEYFSETQRNKGNFPGRFSGRQFSNSRSEMNVSTLELGDSALYLCASSSSNLGGYTFGSGTRLTVV.

This chain links TRBV4-2 with TRBJ2-7; D might be TRBD2 (5 bases). CDR1 is LGHNA, CDR2 YNFKEQ, per germline. V lost 0 bases and J lost 2, with 8 bases in between. The CDR3 totals 14 residues. The CDR3 DNA is TGTGCCAGCAGCCAAGATATCGGGACCTACGAGCAGTACTTC. Translation: CASSQDIGTYEQYF.

This clone was observed a single time. The rearrangement links TRBV29-1 to TRBJ2-5; the match to TRBD2 covers 12 bases. The CDR3 consists of 16 residues. Germline CDR1 reads SQVTM; CDR2 reads ANQGSEA. Trimming at V came to 5 bases and at J to 4 bases, leaving 11 bases not matched to a gene. The CDR3, as DNA: TGCAGCGTTACCAGACTAGCGGGGGAGTACGGAGAGACCCAGTACTTC. Translated, it gives CSVTRLAGEYGETQYF.

The sample holds one count of this clone. The rearrangement joins TRBV7-2 to TRBJ2-1; a possible D gene is TRBD1 (5 bases). Trimming shortened V by 10 bases and J by 3 bases, and 16 bases separated the two germline ends. CDR3 size: 14 residues. In germline, CDR1 is SGHTA, CDR2 FQGNSA. The CDR3 coding sequence is TGTGCCACTGAAGAAACAGGCCTCTACAATGAGCAGTTCTTC. Translated, it gives CATEETGLYNEQFF.

The chain is built from TRBV2 and TRBJ1-1; D ambiguous. CDR3 size: 14 residues. Germline V CDR1 and CDR2: SNHLY, FYNNEI. Trimming took 7 bases from V and 1 from J, leaving 13 bases between them. Here the CDR3 reads CASTPGPGNTEAFF. DNA for the CDR3: TGTGCCAGCACCCCTGGGCCAGGGAACACTGAAGCTTTCTTT.

The CDR3 spells CSVGDGGQHEQYF. For the CDR3, the DNA is TGCAGCGTTGGCGATGGAGGGCAACACGAGCAGTACTTC. This chain joins TRBV29-1 and TRBJ2-7; tentative D call: TRBD2 (6 bases). Germline V CDR1 and CDR2: SQVTM, ANQGSEA. The CDR3 has 13 residues. V lost 4 bases and J 5 bases, leaving 15 bases between the germline ends.

The chain joins TRBV2 to TRBJ1-1, with D unresolved. The length of the CDR3 is 15 residues. V was cut by 11 bases and J by 0 bases, with 19 bases left in between. Germline V gene lookup returns CDR1 SNHLY and CDR2 FYNNEI. CDR3 DNA: TGTGCCGGATCTAGGGAGGTACAGATGAACACTGAAGCTTTCTTT. Protein sequence: CAGSREVQMNTEAFF.

The chain uses TRBV6-6 and TRBJ2-7; a possible D gene is TRBD2 (5 bases). CDR1 MNHNY and CDR2 SVGAGI come from the germline V gene (reference sequence). The CDR3 runs to 15 residues. V was pared by 5 bases and J by 3 bases, with 17 bases between. The CDR3 nucleotides read TGTGCCAGCAGTGCCCCTGAGGGTCCCCTCTACGAGCAGTACTTC. Translation: CASSAPEGPLYEQYF.

The rearrangement uses TRBV7-9 and TRBJ1-6; the D gene is possibly TRBD1 (5 bases). Germline CDR1 reads SEHNR; CDR2 reads FQNEAQ (reference sequence). The V and J ends lost 5 bases and 7 bases respectively, with 12 bases between them. CDR3 length: 14 residues. CDR3 amino acids: CASSAAGRNSPLHF. CDR3 DNA: TGTGCCAGCAGCGCGGCGGGGCGCAATTCACCCCTCCACTTT.

This rearrangement joins TRBV5-4 to TRBJ1-1; D is uncertain. CDR1 is SGHNT and CDR2 is YYREEE in the germline V gene (reference sequence). The CDR3 runs to 15 residues. Trimming left V 3 bases short and J 3 bases short, with 15 bases between. The CDR3 protein is CASSSPRTQHTEAFF. Here the CDR3 DNA reads TGTGCCAGCAGCTCCCCTCGGACTCAACACACTGAAGCTTTCTTT.

The V gene is TRBV6-2 or TRBV6-3, the J gene TRBJ2-4; maybe TRBD2 (6 bases). Trimming removed 4 bases at V and 0 bases at J, with 10 bases between. CDR3 length: 15 residues. CDR1 is MNHEY and CDR2 is SVGEGT in the germline V gene. The CDR3 DNA sequence: TGTGCCAGCAGTTCCGCGGGACTAGCCAAAAACATTCAGTACTTC. It yields the protein CASSSAGLAKNIQYF.

The chain links TRBV4-2 to TRBJ2-1, with TRBD1 as a possible D gene (6 bases). Germline values: CDR1 LGHNA, CDR2 YNFKEQ. Trimming left V 4 bases short and J 0 bases short, with 13 bases between. There are 16 residues in the CDR3. The CDR3 DNA reads as TGTGCCAGCAGCCCGGAGAGGGGGAGCTCCTACAATGAGCAGTTCTTC. Its translation: CASSPERGSSYNEQFF.

The chain joins TRBV27 to TRBJ2-6; no clear D. The CDR3 has 16 residues. V was cut by 2 bases and J by 1 base, with 9 bases left in between. Germline values: CDR1 MNHEY, CDR2 SMNVEV (reference sequence). Here the CDR3 reads CASSLRTGSGANVLTF. The CDR3 region has the DNA TGTGCCAGCAGTTTAAGAACTGGTTCTGGGGCCAACGTCCTGACTTTC.

The chain is built from TRBV5-1 and TRBJ1-1, with 7 positions matching TRBD1. Germline V gives CDR1 SGHRS, CDR2 YFSETQ. The CDR3 has 15 residues. Trimming cost V 6 bases and J 2 bases; bases outside gene matches: 10. The CDR3 region is CASNQAGQPNTEAFF. In DNA form, the CDR3 reads TGCGCCAGCAACCAGGCGGGACAGCCTAACACTGAAGCTTTCTTT.